The 13 T cell receptor beta chains below all came from one sample that was sequenced in a study of PD-1 blockade in classical Hodgkin lymphoma. Time point reported: cycle 4 day 1 (C4D1), after less than seven weeks of nivolumab. Every patient was affected by relapse after autologous stem cell transplantation, while exposure to brentuximab vedotin was not uniform. TCRdb's copy holds only in-frame clones and misses some; the assay was immunoSEQ multiplex PCR. The sample holds about 21,000 clones; 80% are singletons and the top ten take around 22%. This specimen was peripheral blood mononuclear cells (PBMCs), taken before the fourth cycle of nivolumab. The receptors here all came from a human donor with classical Hodgkin lymphoma.

This clone was observed once. The rearrangement joins TRBV25-1 to TRBJ2-2; D is uncertain. Germline lookup yields CDR1 MGHDK and CDR2 SYGVNS. V was shortened by 10 bases and J by 6 bases, with 24 bases between the two germline ends. CDR3 length: 16 amino acids. Here the CDR3 reads CATTDDFNPNPGELFF. CDR3 sequence (DNA): TGTGCCACCACGGACGATTTCAACCCTAACCCCGGGGAGCTGTTTTTT.

The J gene is TRBJ2-1, the V gene TRBV7-9; D gene unclear. The germline V and J ends were trimmed by 5 bases and 9 bases, with 11 bases remaining between them. CDR3 length: 12 amino acids. Germline lookup yields CDR1 SEHNR and CDR2 FQNEAQ (reference sequence). This chain's CDR3 is CASSNEPGEQFF. The CDR3, as DNA: TGTGCCAGCAGCAACGAACCAGGTGAGCAGTTCTTC.

This clone was seen only once. The rearrangement links TRBV7-9 to TRBJ2-7; TRBD2 is a possible D gene (6 bases). Germline V gene sequence: CDR1 SEHNR, CDR2 FQNEAQ (reference sequence). The V and J ends lost 5 bases and 2 bases respectively, with 16 bases between them. This CDR3 is built from 15 residues. CDR3 loop: CASSLLGGATYEQYF. As DNA, the CDR3 is TGTGCCAGCAGCCTACTAGGAGGGGCGACCTACGAGCAGTACTTC.

The chain is built from TRBV4-1 and TRBJ1-1; tentative D call: TRBD1 (5 bases). V gave up 4 bases and J gave up 6 bases, with 21 bases separating them. Germline CDR1 MGHRA, CDR2 YSYEKL. CDR3 size: 16 residues. The CDR3 nucleotides read TGCGCCAGCAGCCGCCAAGGGGTCGGCAGGGAGGCTGAAGCTTTCTTT. Protein sequence: CASSRQGVGREAEAFF.

This chain connects TRBV10-3 to TRBJ1-2; D perhaps matches TRBD1 (5 bases). Germline lookup yields CDR1 ENHRY and CDR2 SYGVKD. V dropped 4 bases and J dropped 6 bases, with 12 bases sitting between them. The CDR3 is 13 residues long. CDR3 in amino acids: CAISGQGRHGYTF. CDR3 nucleotide sequence: TGTGCCATCAGTGGTCAGGGAAGACATGGCTACACCTTC.

This clone was seen just once. The chain uses TRBV7-8 and TRBJ1-5; 7 bases are shared with TRBD1. Germline V CDR1 and CDR2: SGHVS, FQNEAQ. This CDR3 spans 16 amino acids. With 3 bases clipped from V and 3 bases from J, the junction kept 8 bases outside the gene matches. CDR3 in DNA: TGTGCCAGCAGCTTTCTCACAGGGGCCTACAATCAGCCCCAGCATTTT. Translation: CASSFLTGAYNQPQHF.

The chain uses TRBV15 and TRBJ2-6; D call uncertain. The CDR3 length is 16 residues. Trimming cost V 0 bases and J 0 bases, with 6 bases left between them. CDR1 and CDR2 from the germline V gene are LNHNV and YYDKDF (reference sequence). This CDR3 is CATSRDTGSGANVLTF. The CDR3 DNA reads TGTGCCACCAGCAGAGACACGGGCTCTGGGGCCAACGTCCTGACTTTC. Complete variable domain (other parts from reference TRBV15 and TRBJ2-6): DAMVIQNPRYQVTQFGKPVTLSCSQTLNHNVMYWYQQKSSQAPKLLFHYYDKDFNNEADTPDNFQSRRPNTSFCFLDIRSPGLGDTAMYLCATSRDTGSGANVLTFGAGSRLTVL.

This clone was counted only a few times. The rearrangement uses TRBV6-1 and TRBJ2-1; 8 bases are a match to TRBD1. There are 16 residues in the CDR3. Looked up from germline, CDR1 is MNHNS and CDR2 is SASEGT. The V and J ends lost 0 bases and 4 bases, in that order; junction bases with no gene match: 5. DNA for the CDR3: TGTGCCAGCAGTGAAGCCTGGGACAGGCTTTACAATGAGCAGTTCTTC. This gives the protein CASSEAWDRLYNEQFF.

A note on this clone: Possible read error: a much larger clone is one base away. The chain couples TRBV2 to TRBJ1-6, with 9 nucleotides matching TRBD1. With 7 bases clipped from V and 9 bases from J, the junction kept 10 bases outside the gene matches. Per the germline V gene, CDR1 is SNHLY and CDR2 is FYNNEI. The CDR3 is 15 residues long. CDR3 nucleotides: TGTGCCAGCATTTATTGGGACAGGGCTAGTTCACCCCTCCACTTT. Amino acid sequence: CASIYWDRASSPLHF.

V usage is TRBV5-1 and J usage is TRBJ1-3; no firm D call. Germline lookup yields CDR1 SGHRS and CDR2 YFSETQ. V lost 3 bases, J lost 0 bases, and 19 bases lay in between. The CDR3 is 18 residues long. CDR3 loop: CASSSLGSGRRSGNTIYF. CDR3 nucleotide sequence: TGCGCCAGCAGCTCTCTTGGGTCGGGTCGTCGCTCTGGAAACACCATATATTTT.

This chain uses TRBV2 with TRBJ2-3, with a possible D match to TRBD2 (5 bases). V was trimmed by 5 bases and J by 0 bases, leaving 9 bases between them. The CDR3 extends over 14 amino acids. Germline V gives CDR1 SNHLY, CDR2 FYNNEI. CDR3 sequence (DNA): TGTGCCAGCAGTCCGGGATTAAGCACAGATACGCAGTATTTT. Residues: CASSPGLSTDTQYF. Based on the CDR3 plus reference TRBV2 and TRBJ2-3, the full variable domain is EPEVTQTPSHQVTQMGQEVILRCVPISNHLYFYWYRQILGQKVEFLVSFYNNEISEKSEIFDDQFSVERPDGSNFTLKIRSTKLEDSAMYFCASSPGLSTDTQYFGPGTRLTVL.

The V call is TRBV5-4, the J call TRBJ1-3; possibly TRBD1 for D (5 bases). Germline CDR1 is SGHNT and CDR2 is YYREEE (reference sequence). The CDR3 sequence is 18 residues long. Trimming took off 1 base at V and 1 base at J, with 18 bases between the two ends. This CDR3 is CASSLFLGVVKSGNTIYF. The CDR3 coding sequence is TGTGCCAGCAGCTTGTTTCTGGGGGTCGTAAAATCTGGAAACACCATATATTTT. Supplemented by reference TRBV5-4 and TRBJ1-3, the full variable domain reads ETGVTQSPTHLIKTRGQQVTLRCSSQSGHNTVSWYQQALGQGPQFIFQYYREEENGRGNFPPRFSGLQFPNYSSELNVNALELDDSALYLCASSLFLGVVKSGNTIYFGEGSWLTVV.

The chain is built from TRBV19 and TRBJ2-7; a weak D match, TRBD1 (5 bases). Germline CDR1 LNHDA, CDR2 SQIVND (reference sequence). Trimming removed 7 bases from V and 0 bases from J, with 13 bases in between. The CDR3 is 14 amino acids. The CDR3 region has the DNA TGTGCCAGTAACCACCCAGACAGCTCCTACGAGCAGTACGTC. Translated: CASNHPDSSYEQYV.